This entry lists 19 T cell receptor beta chains sequenced from one sample in a study of cytomegalovirus exposure and HLA in healthy donors. Clones were sequenced by immunoSEQ multiplex PCR, and TCRdb holds only the in-frame ones, with some missing. The sample includes under 95,000 clones, roughly 91% of them seen just once. Sequencing input: PBMCs. The receptors derive from a young man in good health and CMV-seronegative.

This chain links TRBV9 with TRBJ1-6, with a weak D call TRBD1 (5 bases). V shed 4 bases and J shed 7 bases, with 15 bases lying between them. The CDR3 contains 15 residues. The V gene's germline CDR1 is SGDLS and CDR2 YYNGEE. This chain's CDR3 is CASSITTESNSPLHF. CDR3 nucleotides: TGTGCCAGCAGCATCACGACAGAATCAAATTCACCCCTCCACTTT.

The chain employs TRBV7-2 and TRBJ2-3, with D unresolved. The CDR3 extends over 14 amino acids. The V end was cut by 2 bases, the J end by 4 bases, with 10 bases between. Germline V lookup: CDR1 SGHTA, CDR2 FQGNSA. The DNA of the CDR3 is TGTGCCAGCAGCTTATTTTCTTCGGCAGATACGCAGTATTTT. It codes for CASSLFSSADTQYF.

The table lists this clone with a count of one. The rearrangement uses TRBV6-1 and TRBJ1-1; D perhaps matches TRBD1 (5 bases). Trimming pared 0 bases from V and 4 bases from J, leaving 18 bases between. This CDR3 is 17 amino acids long. The germline V gene encodes CDR1 MNHNS and CDR2 SASEGT. The CDR3 spells CASSEAIRRGVGTEAFF. The CDR3 bases are TGTGCCAGCAGTGAAGCCATCCGTCGGGGGGTGGGCACTGAAGCTTTCTTT.

V gene TRBV5-1 combines with J gene TRBJ1-1; 7 nucleotides agree with TRBD1. V lost 2 bases to trimming and J lost 3 bases; unmatched junction nucleotides: 1. The CDR3 loop spans 13 amino acids. Germline values: CDR1 SGHRS, CDR2 YFSETQ. CDR3 sequence reads: CASSLGGHTEAFF. For the CDR3, the DNA is TGCGCCAGCAGCTTAGGGGGCCACACTGAAGCTTTCTTT.

The V gene is TRBV9, the J gene TRBJ2-1; TRBD2 matches at 12 bases. Trimming took 4 bases from V and 6 from J; bases not matched to a gene: 8. Germline V gene data show CDR1 as SGDLS and CDR2 as YYNGEE. This CDR3 comprises 16 residues. This chain's CDR3 is CASSTRLAGEGNEQFF. In nucleotides, the CDR3 is TGTGCCAGCAGCACCCGACTAGCGGGGGAGGGCAATGAGCAGTTCTTC.

This chain's CDR3 is CASSFRTATSNQPQHF. The CDR3 DNA reads TGTGCCAGCAGTTTTAGGACAGCAACTAGCAATCAGCCCCAGCATTTT. V is TRBV28 and J is TRBJ1-5, with D possibly being TRBD1 (6 bases). The V and J ends lost 3 bases and 0 bases respectively, with 12 bases between them. This CDR3 spans 16 amino acids. Looked up from germline, CDR1 is MDHEN and CDR2 is SYDVKM.

The chain has TRBV29-1 and TRBJ1-2; 7 positions agree with TRBD1. The CDR3 spans 14 residues. Germline V CDR1 and CDR2: SQVTM, ANQGSEA. V shed 6 bases, J shed 0 bases, and the junction held 7 bases outside the gene matches. This CDR3 reads CSVRWTGSNYGYTF. CDR3 nucleotide sequence: TGCAGCGTGAGGTGGACAGGATCTAACTATGGCTACACCTTC.

The rearrangement uses TRBV7-2 and TRBJ2-1; D possibly corresponds to TRBD2 (6 bases). Per germline, CDR1 SGHTA and CDR2 FQGNSA. This CDR3 has 15 amino acids. Trimming took off 4 bases at V and 4 bases at J, with 14 bases between the two ends. The CDR3 loop is CASSSRDSVYNEQFF. CDR3 sequence (DNA): TGTGCCAGCAGCTCGCGGGACTCCGTTTACAATGAGCAGTTCTTC.

This rearrangement joins TRBV28 to TRBJ2-4; a weak D match, TRBD2 (6 bases). The CDR3 covers 17 residues. Germline V gene sequence: CDR1 MDHEN, CDR2 SYDVKM. Trimming cost V 5 bases and J 1 base, with 18 bases left between them. Here the CDR3 DNA reads TGTGCCAGCAGTCTCCCGCGGGGCGCATCGGCCAAAAACATTCAGTACTTC. Its translation is CASSLPRGASAKNIQYF.

The V call is TRBV19, the J call TRBJ2-2; 10 bases align to TRBD2. Trimming removed 10 bases from V and 0 bases from J; junction bases left unmatched: 2. The CDR3 runs 14 residues. CDR1 LNHDA and CDR2 SQIVND come from the germline V gene (reference sequence). CDR3 in DNA: TGTGCCACTGGACTAGCGGCGAACACCGGGGAGCTGTTTTTT. Amino acid sequence: CATGLAANTGELFF.

This clone showed up just a few times. The gene calls are TRBV6-1 and TRBJ2-7, with 11 bases fitting TRBD2. The germline V gene has CDR1 MNHNS and CDR2 SASEGT. Germline trimming cut 2 bases from V and 1 base from J; bases unmatched to any gene: 1. The CDR3 contains 15 residues. The CDR3 sequence is CASSERLAGSYEQYF. CDR3 nucleotides: TGTGCCAGCAGTGAACGACTAGCGGGGTCCTACGAGCAGTACTTC.

The chain combines TRBV7-3 with TRBJ2-7, with D possibly being TRBD2 (5 bases). The CDR3 contains 13 residues. Looked up from germline, CDR1 is SGHTA and CDR2 is FQGTGA. The V end lost 2 bases, the J end lost 5 bases, and 10 bases lay between the germline ends. This CDR3 reads CASSLSGSNEQYF. CDR3 nucleotide sequence: TGTGCCAGCAGCTTATCGGGGTCGAACGAGCAGTACTTC.

The chain is built from TRBV27 and TRBJ1-5, with a weak D call TRBD1 (6 bases). CDR1 is MNHEY, CDR2 SMNVEV, per germline (reference sequence). V lost 2 bases to trimming and J lost 5 bases, with 10 bases between them. The CDR3 loop spans 14 amino acids. Here the CDR3 DNA reads TGTGCCAGCAGTTTAGGGGGGGGGCATCAGCCCCAGCATTTT. Translation gives CASSLGGGHQPQHF.

The rearrangement links TRBV6-1 to TRBJ2-7; 8 bases line up with TRBD2. The junction had 9 bases not matched to a gene; V was cut back by 5 bases and J by 6 bases. The CDR3 contains 14 residues. Germline V gene data show CDR1 as MNHNS and CDR2 as SASEGT. The CDR3 protein is CASSTPGLGREQYF. The CDR3, as DNA: TGTGCCAGCAGTACCCCGGGACTAGGGCGCGAGCAGTACTTC.

V gene TRBV2 combines with J gene TRBJ1-2; 7 positions agree with TRBD1. Germline assignment: CDR1 SNHLY and CDR2 FYNNEI. The V and J ends lost 6 bases and 8 bases, in that order; junction bases with no gene match: 12. The CDR3 covers 14 residues. CDR3 DNA sequence: TGTGCCAGCAGCGAGATCGACAGGGAAGGGGGCTACACCTTC. Translating it yields CASSEIDREGGYTF.

The chain combines TRBV7-2 with TRBJ1-6; no clear D. V lost 5 bases to trimming and J lost 2 bases, with 10 bases between them. The V gene's germline CDR1 is SGHTA and CDR2 FQGNSA. The CDR3 covers 15 residues. For the CDR3, the DNA is TGTGCCAGCAGCCGACACTCAGCCTATAATTCACCCCTCCACTTT. This translates into CASSRHSAYNSPLHF.

The V call is TRBV15, the J call TRBJ2-7, with a weak D call TRBD2 (6 bases). Germline assignment: CDR1 LNHNV and CDR2 YYDKDF (reference sequence). The CDR3 runs to 14 residues. V was pared by 5 bases and J by 3 bases, with 14 bases between. The CDR3 DNA is TGTGCCACCAGCTATGCCTCGGGGGTCTACGAGCAGTACTTC. Its translation is CATSYASGVYEQYF.

This chain's CDR3 is CASSIATSKREQYF. In DNA form, the CDR3 reads TGTGCCAGTAGTATTGCCACTTCCAAGCGCGAGCAGTACTTC. The chain combines TRBV19 with TRBJ2-7; unclear D gene. The germline CDR1 and CDR2 sequences are LNHDA and SQIVND (reference sequence). The germline V and J ends were trimmed by 3 bases and 6 bases, with 15 bases remaining between them. The CDR3 covers 14 residues.

This chain joins TRBV7-9 and TRBJ2-7, with 8 bases aligning to TRBD1. Germline CDR1 and CDR2: SEHNR and FQNEAQ (reference sequence). Germline trimming cut 1 base from V and 0 bases from J; bases unmatched to any gene: 5. This CDR3 spans 16 amino acids. DNA of the CDR3: TGTGCCAGCAGCTTAGTTGGGCAGGGGGCCTCCTACGAGCAGTACTTC. Translation gives CASSLVGQGASYEQYF.